This TCR beta chain was identified during a study of shared clonotypes between healthy human individuals (TCRdb year 2020). Notes on the research overall: The cohort comprised a couple of women and three men aged 18 to 49 years. Per donor, three plates each were used for CD4 naive and CD4 memory, two for CD8 naive, and one for CD8 memory. To estimate repertoire size and how much clonotype sharing occurs between individuals, the study deeply sequenced the blood TCR repertoires of 5 or 6 healthy adults. Different laboratories and diverse techniques were used to prepare libraries and sequence TCR repertoires, to increase sequencing depth and limit assay-specific biases. Per donor, leukapheresis produced somewhere between about 0.94 and 9.5 billion PBMCs. Study-wide findings and limitations: Across a few donors, 4.5% to 6.5% of naive CD4, roughly 3.4% of naive CD8, 2% to 2.5% of memory CD4, and approximately 0.4% of memory CD8 clonotypes were shared. Compared with non-shared clonotypes, the clonotypes found in all four sorted-subset donors had higher generation probabilities. Sampling was restricted to blood, and TCR repertoires in tissues likely differ from the TCR repertoires found in blood. Even with the large sequencing depth, rarefaction of the sorted-subset datasets indicated that sequencing was incomplete. Estimated clonotype richness was generally larger for naive than for memory subsets. The genetic and exposure-history diversity represented was limited by the small number of donors. Pairwise subsampling led to the expectation that sequencing depth would affect the degree of clonotype sharing among donors.

Note on this clone: What antigen it recognizes has not been identified. Per-base qualities were not stored, and no clone one base away is much larger.

The CDR3 sequence holds 14 residues, the cysteine and phenylalanine included. Only the CDR3 DNA is retained, 42 bases long and in frame from the first base. Using the deep immunoSEQ assay, multiplex PCR amplified TCR CDR3 regions from genomic DNA. Genomic DNA extracted from each cell subset was distributed evenly over all wells of several immunoSEQ 96-well plates, and each plate served as one replicate. For sorted subsets, approximately 210 ng of genomic DNA, equivalent to roughly 33,000 T cell genomes, went into each replicate PCR. Purified libraries were quantified with a Qubit 3.0 fluorometer, sized on a Bioanalyzer 2100, and re-quantified with the KAPA Library Quantification kit. A separate single-read 150-cycle Illumina NextSeq 550 flow cell was used to sequence each immunoSEQ 96-well plate. Concerning the study's data processing: Because the immunoSEQ output included only junctional sequences and no quality scores, the filtering could not be the same as the filtering used for full-length reads. To assign V/J genes and CDR3, sequences were annotated against IMGT germline references using PyIR, a Python wrapper for IgBLAST v1.9. Reads with weak V/J assignments (E-value above 1e-6), missing CDR3, stop codons, out-of-frame junctions, or ambiguous translated residues were removed. V3J clonotypes were defined by identical inferred V gene, J gene, and CDR3 amino acid sequence. The percentage overlap between two repertoires was calculated by dividing the number of shared unique clonotypes by the size of the smaller repertoire. Three approaches were used to assess repertoire richness: RTK rarefaction, the Chao1 estimator, and Recon v2.1 estimates of unobserved clonotypes. For all TCRbeta clonotypes obtained by the gDNA method from four donors, generation probabilities were computed with OLGA. This immuneACCESS table, as held by TCRdb, lists in-frame sequences with V and J called but not all clones. Of the missing ones, under half trace to an unresolved V gene in checked studies; the others have no known cause. That table is the source of V, J and clone size, and D and trimming were worked out from the DNA. The sample yields around 2,000,000 clones; 85% to 95% were counted once. Of the sample, less than 1.5% falls within the top ten clones.

For the CD8 naive samples, CD45RO-negative cells were positively selected for CCR7, yielding a CD45RA+CCR7+ population from which TemRA cells were excluded. Donors were healthy HIV-negative adults with no recently reported acute infections or vaccinations. All donors were Caucasian adults living in Nashville, Tennessee, USA. Blood was collected by leukapheresis, and PBMCs were isolated by Ficoll-Histopaque density gradient centrifugation and then cryopreserved in liquid nitrogen vapor phase. Purity and quantity of every magnetically sorted T cell population were checked by analytical flow cytometry. From each sorted fraction, genomic DNA was isolated and quantified by UV absorbance on a Nanodrop 2000c.

Material for sequencing was naive CD8+ T cells sorted from blood. What this sample's cell subset or site label stands for: CD45RA+CCR7+. The rearrangement combines TRBV21-1 with TRBJ1-5. TRBV21-1 is marked as a pseudogene. The TCR sequence derives from a man younger than 30 in good health. The CDR3 protein: CATIIKSPNQPQHF. The DNA sequence is TGTGCCACAATAATTAAATCCCCCAATCAGCCCCAGCATTTT.